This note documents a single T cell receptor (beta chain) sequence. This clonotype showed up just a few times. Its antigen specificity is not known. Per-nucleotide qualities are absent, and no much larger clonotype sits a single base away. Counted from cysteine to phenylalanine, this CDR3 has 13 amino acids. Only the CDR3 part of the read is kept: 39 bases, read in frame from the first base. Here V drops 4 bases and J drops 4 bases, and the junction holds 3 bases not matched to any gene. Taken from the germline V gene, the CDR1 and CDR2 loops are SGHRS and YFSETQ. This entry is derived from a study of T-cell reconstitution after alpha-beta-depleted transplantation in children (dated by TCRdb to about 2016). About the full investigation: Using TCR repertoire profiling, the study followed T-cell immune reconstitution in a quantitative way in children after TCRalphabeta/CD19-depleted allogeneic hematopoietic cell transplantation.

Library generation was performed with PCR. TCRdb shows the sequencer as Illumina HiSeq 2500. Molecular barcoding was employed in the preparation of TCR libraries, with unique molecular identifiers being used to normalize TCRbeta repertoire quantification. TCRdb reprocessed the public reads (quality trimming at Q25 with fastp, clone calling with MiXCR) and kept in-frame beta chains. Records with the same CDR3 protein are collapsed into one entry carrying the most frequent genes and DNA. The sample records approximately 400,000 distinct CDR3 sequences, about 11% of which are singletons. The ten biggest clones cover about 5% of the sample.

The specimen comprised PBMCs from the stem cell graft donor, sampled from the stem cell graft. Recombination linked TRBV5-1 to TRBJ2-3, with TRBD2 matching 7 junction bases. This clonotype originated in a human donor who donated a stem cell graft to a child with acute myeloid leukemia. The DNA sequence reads TGCGCCAGCAGCACGGGACTACCAGATACGCAGTATTTT. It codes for CASSTGLPDTQYF.